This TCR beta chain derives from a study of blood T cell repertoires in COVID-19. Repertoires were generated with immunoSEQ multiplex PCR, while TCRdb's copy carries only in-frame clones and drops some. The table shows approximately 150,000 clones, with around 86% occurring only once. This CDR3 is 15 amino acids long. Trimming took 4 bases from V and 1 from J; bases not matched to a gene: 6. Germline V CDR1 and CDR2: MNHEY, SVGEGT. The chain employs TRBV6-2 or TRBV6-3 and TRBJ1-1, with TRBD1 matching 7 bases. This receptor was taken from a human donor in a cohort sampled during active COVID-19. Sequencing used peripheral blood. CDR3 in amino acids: CASSFRTGRNTEAFF. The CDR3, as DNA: TGTGCCAGCAGTTTCCGGACAGGACGGAACACTGAAGCTTTCTTT.